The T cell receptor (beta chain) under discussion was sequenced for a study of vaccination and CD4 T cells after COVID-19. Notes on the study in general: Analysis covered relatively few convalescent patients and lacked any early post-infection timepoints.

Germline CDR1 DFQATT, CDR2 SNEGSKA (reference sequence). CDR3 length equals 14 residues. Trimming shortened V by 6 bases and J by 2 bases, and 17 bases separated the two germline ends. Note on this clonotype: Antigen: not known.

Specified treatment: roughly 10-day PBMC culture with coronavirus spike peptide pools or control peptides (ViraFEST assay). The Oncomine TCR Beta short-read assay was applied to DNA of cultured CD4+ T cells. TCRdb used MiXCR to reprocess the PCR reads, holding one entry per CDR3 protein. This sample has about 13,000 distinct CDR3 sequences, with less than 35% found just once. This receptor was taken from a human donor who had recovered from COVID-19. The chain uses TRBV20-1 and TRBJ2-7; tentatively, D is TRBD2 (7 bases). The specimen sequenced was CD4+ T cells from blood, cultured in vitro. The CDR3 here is CSAGYQGRAYEQYF. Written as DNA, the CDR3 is TGCAGTGCAGGGTATCAGGGGAGGGCCTACGAGCAGTACTTC.